This TCR beta chain appears in the sequencing data of a study of Graves' ophthalmopathy and Graves' hyperthyroidism. Scientists amplified the TCR beta CDR3 regions from RNA transcripts. RT-PCR in the first round used HTBI primers; a second-round multiplex PCR followed. TCRdb used MiXCR to reprocess the multiplex PCR reads, holding one entry per CDR3 protein. The sample contains around 400,000 distinct CDR3 sequences, approximately 20% of which appear only once. This clonotype was detected many times. V lost 5 bases to trimming and J lost 4 bases; unmatched junction nucleotides: 16. Germline CDR1 and CDR2: DFQATT and SNEGSKA (reference sequence). There are 16 residues in the CDR3.

What was sequenced was peripheral blood. The clonotype comes from a woman aged 18-29 years with Graves' ophthalmopathy. This chain connects TRBV20-1 to TRBJ1-2, with 7 positions matching TRBD1. The CDR3 nucleotides are TGCAGTGCTCGGTCTTATTACGCAGGGGGTGGCTATGGCTACACCTTC. It is translated as CSARSYYAGGGYGYTF.